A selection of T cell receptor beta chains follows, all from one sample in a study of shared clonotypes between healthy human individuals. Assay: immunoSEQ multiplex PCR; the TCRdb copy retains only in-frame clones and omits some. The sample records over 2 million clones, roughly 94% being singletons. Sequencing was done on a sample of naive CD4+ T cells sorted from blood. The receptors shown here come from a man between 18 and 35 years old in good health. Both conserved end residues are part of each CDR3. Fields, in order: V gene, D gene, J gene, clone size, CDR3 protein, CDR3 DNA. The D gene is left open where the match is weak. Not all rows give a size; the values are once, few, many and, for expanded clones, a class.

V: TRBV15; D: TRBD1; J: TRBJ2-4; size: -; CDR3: CAHYRRGQGSKNIQYF; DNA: TGTGCCCACTACCGGAGGGGACAGGGGTCCAAAAACATTCAGTACTTC
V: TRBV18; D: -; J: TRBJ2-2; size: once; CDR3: CASSPGGPAGELFF; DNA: TGTGCCAGCTCACCCGGGGGTCCGGCCGGGGAGCTGTTTTTT
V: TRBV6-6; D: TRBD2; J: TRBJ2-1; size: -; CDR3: CASRPGLAFREQFF; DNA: TGTGCCAGCAGACCGGGACTAGCGTTTCGTGAGCAGTTCTTC
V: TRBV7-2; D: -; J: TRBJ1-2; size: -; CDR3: CASSLIGRGYGYTF; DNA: TGTGCCAGCAGCTTAATCGGCAGGGGCTATGGCTACACCTTC
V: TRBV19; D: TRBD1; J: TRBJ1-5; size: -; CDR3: CASSDRDSSNQPQHF; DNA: TGTGCCAGCTCGGATAGGGACAGTAGCAATCAGCCCCAGCATTTT
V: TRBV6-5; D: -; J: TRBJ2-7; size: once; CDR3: CASSYSSAAPNYEQYF; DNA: TGTGCCAGCAGTTACTCGTCGGCGGCCCCTAACTACGAGCAGTACTTC
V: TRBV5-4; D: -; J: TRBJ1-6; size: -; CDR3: CASSSTGTAYAPLHF; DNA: TGTGCCAGCAGCTCGACCGGGACTGCGTACGCACCCCTCCACTTT
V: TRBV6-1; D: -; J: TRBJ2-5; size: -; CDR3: CASSEIGALGQETQYF; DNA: TGTGCCAGCAGTGAAATAGGGGCCCTAGGACAAGAGACCCAGTACTTC
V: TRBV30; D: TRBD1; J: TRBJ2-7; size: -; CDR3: CAWRRTGNYEQYF; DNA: TGTGCCTGGAGGAGGACAGGGAACTACGAGCAGTACTTC
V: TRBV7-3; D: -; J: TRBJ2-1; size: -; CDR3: CASSLMWGNEQFF; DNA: TGTGCCAGCAGCTTAATGTGGGGCAATGAGCAGTTCTTC
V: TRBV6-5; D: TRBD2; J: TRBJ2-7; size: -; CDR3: CASSYSLAGLYEQYF; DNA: TGTGCCAGCAGTTACTCACTAGCGGGCCTCTACGAGCAGTACTTC
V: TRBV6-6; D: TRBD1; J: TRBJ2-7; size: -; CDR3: CASSYSMTGTYEQYF; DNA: TGTGCCAGCAGTTACTCGATGACAGGGACGTACGAGCAGTACTTC
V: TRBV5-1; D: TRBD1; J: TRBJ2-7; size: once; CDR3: CASRFSGTGARLDSYEQYF; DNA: TGCGCCAGCAGATTCTCTGGGACAGGGGCCCGACTAGACTCCTACGAGCAGTACTTC
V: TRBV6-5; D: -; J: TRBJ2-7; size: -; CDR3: CASSYDRPSASYEQYF; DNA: TGTGCCAGCAGTTACGATCGTCCTAGCGCTTCCTACGAGCAGTACTTC
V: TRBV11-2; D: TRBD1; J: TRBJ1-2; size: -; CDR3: CASSFGQVALYGYTF; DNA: TGTGCCAGCAGCTTTGGACAGGTCGCACTCTATGGCTACACCTTC
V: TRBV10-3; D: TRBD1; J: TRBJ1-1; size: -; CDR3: CAISESKTGGAFF; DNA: TGTGCCATCAGTGAGTCCAAGACAGGGGGAGCTTTCTTT
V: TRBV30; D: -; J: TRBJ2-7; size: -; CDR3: CAWSVDPTGSEQYF; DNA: TGTGCCTGGAGTGTAGACCCGACAGGTTCCGAGCAGTACTTC
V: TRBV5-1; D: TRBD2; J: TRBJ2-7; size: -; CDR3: CASSILAESTYEQYF; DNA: TGCGCCAGCAGCATACTAGCGGAGTCAACCTACGAGCAGTACTTC
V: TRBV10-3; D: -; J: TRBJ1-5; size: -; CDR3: CAISEDTLKGPQHF; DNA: TGTGCCATCAGCGAAGACACTCTCAAGGGGCCCCAGCATTTT
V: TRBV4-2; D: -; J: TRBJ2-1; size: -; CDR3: CASSQDAASFSVQFF; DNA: TGTGCCAGCAGCCAAGATGCGGCTAGCTTCTCGGTGCAGTTCTTC
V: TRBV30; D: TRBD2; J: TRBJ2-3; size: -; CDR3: CAYRAGGTDTQYF; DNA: TGTGCCTACCGGGCGGGGGGCACAGATACGCAGTATTTT
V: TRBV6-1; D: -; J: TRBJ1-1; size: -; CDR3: CASSDTSLGNTEAFF; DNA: TGTGCCAGCAGTGATACCTCCTTAGGGAACACTGAAGCTTTCTTT
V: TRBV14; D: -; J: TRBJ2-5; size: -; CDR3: CASSQDREETQYF; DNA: TGTGCCAGCAGCCAGGACAGAGAAGAGACCCAGTACTTC
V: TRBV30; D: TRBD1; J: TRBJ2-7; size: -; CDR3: CAWSDRGPMNYEQYF; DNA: TGTGCCTGGAGTGACAGGGGCCCAATGAACTACGAGCAGTACTTC
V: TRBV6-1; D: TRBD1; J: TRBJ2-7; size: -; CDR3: CASRSGQASYEQYF; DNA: TGTGCCAGCAGGTCAGGACAGGCCTCCTACGAGCAGTACTTC
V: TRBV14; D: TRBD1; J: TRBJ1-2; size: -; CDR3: CASSQGLTGGYYGYTF; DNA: TGTGCCAGCAGCCAAGGTCTTACAGGGGGTTACTATGGCTACACCTTC
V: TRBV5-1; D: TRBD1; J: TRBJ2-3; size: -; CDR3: CASSGTGGADTQYF; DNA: TGCGCCAGCTCCGGGACAGGGGGCGCAGATACGCAGTATTTT
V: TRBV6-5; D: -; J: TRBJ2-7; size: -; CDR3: CASSYSIIAAGYEQYF; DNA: TGTGCCAGCAGTTACTCGATTATAGCGGCCGGCTACGAGCAGTACTTC
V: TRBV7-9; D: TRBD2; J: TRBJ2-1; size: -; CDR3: CASSASGGSYNEQFF; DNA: TGTGCCAGCAGCGCTAGCGGAGGCTCCTACAATGAGCAGTTCTTC
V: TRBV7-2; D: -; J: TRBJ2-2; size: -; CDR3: CASSLDVGELFF; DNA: TGTGCCAGCAGCTTAGACGTCGGGGAGCTGTTTTTT
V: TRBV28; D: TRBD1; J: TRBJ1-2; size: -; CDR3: CASSPGGQGEVYGYTF; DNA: TGTGCCAGCAGTCCCGGAGGACAGGGCGAGGTCTATGGCTACACCTTC
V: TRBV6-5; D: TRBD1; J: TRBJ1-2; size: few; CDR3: CASSRQGIHTF; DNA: TGTGCCAGCAGCCGACAGGGTATACACACCTTC
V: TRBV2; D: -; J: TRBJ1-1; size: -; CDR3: CASSVEGSYTEAFF; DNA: TGTGCCAGCAGCGTTGAGGGGAGTTACACTGAAGCTTTCTTT
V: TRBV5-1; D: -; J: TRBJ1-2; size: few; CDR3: CASSKGPDSYGYTF; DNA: TGCGCCAGCAGCAAAGGGCCCGATTCCTATGGCTACACCTTC
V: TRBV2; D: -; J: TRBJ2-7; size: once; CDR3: CASSHDQIYEQYF; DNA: TGTGCCAGCAGCCACGACCAGATTTACGAGCAGTACTTC
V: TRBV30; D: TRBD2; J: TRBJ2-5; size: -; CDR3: CAWSASRTSGRISQETQYF; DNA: TGTGCCTGGAGCGCCTCTAGGACTAGCGGGAGGATATCCCAAGAGACCCAGTACTTC
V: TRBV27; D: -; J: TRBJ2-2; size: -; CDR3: CASKENTGELFF; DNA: TGTGCCAGCAAAGAAAACACCGGGGAGCTGTTTTTT
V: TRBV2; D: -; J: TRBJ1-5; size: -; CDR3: CASTGGEGNQPQHF; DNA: TGTGCCAGCACTGGGGGAGAGGGCAATCAGCCCCAGCATTTT
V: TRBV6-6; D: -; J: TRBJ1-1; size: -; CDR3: CASSYSTGNTEAFF; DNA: TGTGCCAGCAGTTACTCGACGGGCAACACTGAAGCTTTCTTT
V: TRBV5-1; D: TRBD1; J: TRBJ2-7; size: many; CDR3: CASSLKPDRGSEQYF; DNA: TGCGCCAGCAGCTTGAAACCGGACAGGGGCAGCGAGCAGTACTTC
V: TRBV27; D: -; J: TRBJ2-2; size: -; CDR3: CASSLPTGELFF; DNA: TGTGCCAGCAGTTTACCGACCGGGGAGCTGTTTTTT
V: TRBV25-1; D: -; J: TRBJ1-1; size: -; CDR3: CASSESRGTYAEAFF; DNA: TGTGCCAGCAGTGAATCCAGGGGCACCTACGCTGAAGCTTTCTTT
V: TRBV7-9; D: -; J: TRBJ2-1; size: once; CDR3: CASSYLQGGVSKQFF; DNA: TGTGCCAGCAGCTATCTCCAGGGGGGGGTTTCGAAGCAGTTCTTC
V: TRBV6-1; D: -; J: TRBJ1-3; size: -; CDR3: CASSASVIAGNTIYF; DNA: TGTGCCAGCAGTGCCTCAGTTATTGCTGGAAACACCATATATTTT
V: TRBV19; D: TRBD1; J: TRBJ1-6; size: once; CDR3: CASSTRTGDHSPLHF; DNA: TGTGCCAGTAGTACCAGGACAGGGGATCATTCACCCCTCCACTTT
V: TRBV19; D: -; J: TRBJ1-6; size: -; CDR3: CASSRADYNSPLHF; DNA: TGTGCCAGTAGTCGGGCGGATTATAATTCACCCCTCCACTTT
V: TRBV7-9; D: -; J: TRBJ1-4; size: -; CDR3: CASSLADTTNEKLFF; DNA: TGTGCCAGCAGCCTCGCGGACACAACTAATGAAAAACTGTTTTTT
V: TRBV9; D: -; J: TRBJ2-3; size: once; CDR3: CASSVDGLREDTQYF; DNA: TGTGCCAGCAGCGTAGACGGGTTGAGGGAGGATACGCAGTATTTT
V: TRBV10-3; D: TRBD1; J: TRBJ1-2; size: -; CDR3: CAISDMVGTGYGYTF; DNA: TGTGCCATCAGTGACATGGTAGGGACAGGATATGGCTACACCTTC
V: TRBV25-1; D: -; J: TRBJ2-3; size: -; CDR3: CASSELQGRSDTQYF; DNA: TGTGCCAGCAGTGAATTACAGGGTCGGTCAGATACGCAGTATTTT
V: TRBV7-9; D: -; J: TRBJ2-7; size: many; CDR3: CASREGDYEQYF; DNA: TGTGCCAGCAGGGAAGGGGACTACGAGCAGTACTTC
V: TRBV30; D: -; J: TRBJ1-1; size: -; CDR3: CAWSVTRGTEAFF; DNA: TGTGCCTGGAGTGTCACCAGGGGAACTGAAGCTTTCTTT
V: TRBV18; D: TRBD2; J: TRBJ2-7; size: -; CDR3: CASSPGLAGISYEQYF; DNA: TGTGCCAGCTCACCGGGACTAGCGGGGATCTCCTACGAGCAGTACTTC
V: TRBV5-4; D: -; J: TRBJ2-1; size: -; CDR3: CASSSGLGYNEQFF; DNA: TGTGCCAGCAGCTCGGGACTGGGCTACAATGAGCAGTTCTTC
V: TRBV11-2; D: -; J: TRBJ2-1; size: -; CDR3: CATLGLRGRNNEQFF; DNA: TGTGCCACCCTGGGATTAAGGGGCAGGAACAATGAGCAGTTCTTC
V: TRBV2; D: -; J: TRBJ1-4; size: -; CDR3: CASSERVEKLFF; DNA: TGTGCCAGCAGTGAGCGGGTTGAAAAACTGTTTTTT
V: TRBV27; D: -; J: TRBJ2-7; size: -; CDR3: CASSLLSGRGAYEQYF; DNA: TGTGCCAGCAGTTTATTAAGCGGGCGAGGGGCCTACGAGCAGTACTTC
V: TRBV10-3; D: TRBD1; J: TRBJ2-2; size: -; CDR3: CAISEDRAGELFF; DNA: TGTGCCATCAGTGAGGACAGGGCCGGGGAGCTGTTTTTT
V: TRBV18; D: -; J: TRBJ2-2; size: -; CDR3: CASSPEGWDHTGELFF; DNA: TGTGCCAGCTCACCAGAGGGCTGGGATCACACCGGGGAGCTGTTTTTT
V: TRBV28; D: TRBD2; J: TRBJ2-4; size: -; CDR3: CASLAGGLAKNIQYF; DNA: TGTGCCAGCCTAGCGGGGGGGCTAGCCAAAAACATTCAGTACTTC